The present T cell receptor (beta chain) was sequenced within a study of blood T cell repertoires in COVID-19. For the study at large: The analysed material was cDNA or gDNA that came from T cells, B-cell-depleted T cells, or PBMCs.

Original processing notes: Amplification of reference gene primers was used by the study to estimate nucleated cell counts. Here immunoSEQ multiplex PCR was the method, and the copy in TCRdb shows in-frame clones only, minus some. V and J calls and clone size are given by that table; D and trimming were obtained from the DNA. In the table there are about 240,000 clones, 83% of which are singletons. Adults between about 18 and 95 years of age took part from under 25 US areas. The germline gives CDR1 LNHDA, CDR2 SQIVND (reference sequence). V dropped 7 bases and J dropped 9; count of bases not matched to a gene: 7. The CDR3 loop spans 13 amino acids.

The sample consisted of PBMCs or T cells enriched from blood (not recorded which). This TCR derives from a woman in her thirties or forties who had been exposed to COVID-19. This chain uses TRBV19 with TRBJ2-1, with TRBD2 matching 9 bases. CDR3 DNA: TGTGCCAGTAATGCGGGGGGGCCTGGTGAGCAGTTCTTC. Translation: CASNAGGPGEQFF.